This TCR beta chain was obtained from a study of blood T cell repertoires in COVID-19. The overall study: The United States, Italy and Spain were the sources of the acute and convalescent COVID-19 samples. T cells, B-cell-depleted T cells, or PBMCs provided the cDNA or gDNA that served as material.

Original processing methods: Researchers report that nucleated cell counts were estimated from reference gene primer amplification. The assay was immunoSEQ multiplex PCR, and TCRdb's table has in-frame clones only and misses some. V and J calls and clone size are those listed in that table; D and trimming were worked out from the DNA. Among under 20,000 clones listed, around 82% were seen once. CDR1 and CDR2 from the germline V gene are GTSNPN and SVGIG (reference sequence). Trimming removed 3 bases from V and 4 bases from J, with 7 bases in between. This CDR3 is built from 11 residues. This clonotype originated in a man aged 80 or over with active COVID-19. The sample taken for sequencing was peripheral blood. The chain carries TRBV30 and TRBJ2-7, with TRBD2 as a possible D gene (6 bases). The CDR3 loop is CAWRDYYEQYF. In nucleotides, the CDR3 is TGTGCCTGGAGGGACTATTACGAGCAGTACTTC.